The T cell receptor beta chain described here comes from a study of T cells in Graves' hyperthyroidism and ophthalmopathy. This clonotype was detected only a few times. A much larger clone is a single base away; this may be a read error. Germline V lookup: CDR1 LGHDT, CDR2 YNNKEL (reference sequence). This CDR3 comprises 16 residues. RNA transcripts were the template for amplifying TCR beta CDR3 regions. With the HTBI primer set, the TCR CDR3 went through a first round of RT-PCR. TCRdb itself ran the multiplex PCR reads through MiXCR, one entry per CDR3 protein. This sample has hundreds of thousands of distinct CDR3 sequences, with less than 15% found just once.

The source material was blood. The clonotype originates from a woman aged 18-35 years with Graves' hyperthyroidism. J is TRBJ1-2 and V is TRBV3-1; 7 bases are a match to TRBD1. CDR3 DNA sequence: TGTACCAGCAGCCAGGAGAGGGGGCGGGGCGGCTATGGCTACACCTTC. It encodes CTSSQERGRGGYGYTF.